This entry lists 8 T cell receptor beta chains sequenced from one sample in a study of blood T cell repertoires in COVID-19. Profiling relied on immunoSEQ multiplex PCR, and the TCRdb table lists in-frame clones only, not all of them. The repertoire holds some 180,000 clones, with 80% as singletons. The source material was PBMCs or T cells enriched from blood (not recorded which). All receptors derive from a man aged 55 to 69 who had been exposed to COVID-19.

The sample holds a few counts of this clone. The chain couples TRBV19 to TRBJ2-1, with D perhaps TRBD2 (5 bases). The CDR3 is 14 residues long. Trimming cost V 5 bases and J 1 base, with 9 bases left between them. Germline CDR1 and CDR2: LNHDA and SQIVND (reference sequence). The CDR3 DNA follows: TGTGCCAGTAGTCACAGAGGGTCCTACAATGAGCAGTTCTTC. Encoded protein: CASSHRGSYNEQFF.

The chain has TRBV9 and TRBJ1-1, with TRBD1 as a possible D gene (5 bases). Germline CDR1 SGDLS, CDR2 YYNGEE. CDR3 length: 13 amino acids. Deletions cut 7 bases from V and 6 bases from J, with 16 bases between. CDR3 amino acids: CASPRKQGSEAFF. CDR3 bases: TGTGCCAGCCCGCGCAAGCAGGGATCTGAAGCTTTCTTT.

V usage is TRBV6-1 and J usage is TRBJ1-5, with a weak D call TRBD1 (6 bases). The CDR3 is made up of 17 amino acids. Deletions cut 4 bases from V and 2 bases from J, with 18 bases between. CDR1 is MNHNS, CDR2 SASEGT, per germline. The CDR3 DNA is TGTGCCAGCAGTGCCTCGGAAGGGGGATTCGGCAATCAGCCCCAGCATTTT. It translates to CASSASEGGFGNQPQHF.

V is TRBV15 and J is TRBJ1-2, with a weak D call TRBD1 (6 bases). The V end lost 4 bases, the J end lost 8 bases, and 11 bases lay between the germline ends. CDR1 is LNHNV, CDR2 YYDKDF, per germline (reference sequence). This CDR3 contains 12 residues. The CDR3 DNA is TGTGCCACCAGCATCGACAGGCGAGGCTACACCTTC. This encodes CATSIDRRGYTF.

This clone appeared a few times. This chain uses TRBV28 with TRBJ1-1; tentatively, D is TRBD1 (5 bases). The CDR3 length is 14 residues. The V and J ends lost 3 bases and 4 bases respectively, with 12 bases between them. CDR1 and CDR2 from the germline V gene are MDHEN and SYDVKM. The CDR3 DNA reads TGTGCCAGCAGTTTGGTAGGGAGGGGCACTGAAGCTTTCTTT. Its translation: CASSLVGRGTEAFF.

This clone has a single count. The gene calls are TRBV9 and TRBJ1-3; D unresolved. Per germline, CDR1 SGDLS and CDR2 YYNGEE. The CDR3 is made up of 15 amino acids. The V end lost 4 bases, the J end lost 0 bases, and 11 bases lay between the germline ends. CDR3 nucleotide sequence: TGTGCCAGCAGCCCCAACCCGGGCTCTGGAAACACCATATATTTT. It translates to CASSPNPGSGNTIYF. The whole variable domain, filled in from reference TRBV9 and TRBJ1-3, reads DSGVTQTPKHLITATGQRVTLRCSPRSGDLSVYWYQQSLDQGLQFLIQYYNGEERAKGNILERFSAQQFPDLHSELNLSSLELGDSALYFCASSPNPGSGNTIYFGEGSWLTVV.

This clone showed up just a few times. The gene calls are TRBV28 and TRBJ2-1, with D unresolved. Per germline, CDR1 MDHEN and CDR2 SYDVKM. CDR3 size: 11 residues. V shed 10 bases and J shed 8 bases, with 12 bases lying between them. The CDR3 region has the DNA TGTGCCACCCACGATACTTATGAGCAGTTCTTC. Translation: CATHDTYEQFF.

V gene TRBV11-1 combines with J gene TRBJ2-7; D is unclear. Trimming pared 2 bases from V and 0 bases from J, leaving 5 bases between. The CDR3 runs 13 residues. Germline V lookup: CDR1 SGHAT, CDR2 FQDESV (reference sequence). CDR3 sequence: CASSLPGSYEQYF. The CDR3 coding sequence is TGTGCCAGCAGCTTACCGGGCTCCTACGAGCAGTACTTC.